A selection of T cell receptor gamma chains follows, all from one sample in a study of Vδ1+ human thymocytes. TCRdb re-analyzed the multiplex PCR reads via CATT. The repertoire holds tens of thousands of gamma-chain clones, with around 20% as singletons. Sequencing input: Vdelta1+ gamma-delta thymocytes from the thymus. The receptors derive from a boy in the first two years of life who had congenital heart surgery. Each CDR3 is given with its conserved first and last residue. Fields, in order: J gene, V gene, clone size, CDR3 DNA, CDR3 protein. Part of the rows lack a size; the others show once, few, many or a class for expanded clones.

>TRGJ1/TRGJ2|TRGV2|few
TGTGCCACCTGGGACGGGCTAGTTTATTATAAGAAACTCTTT
CATWDGLVYYKKLF
>TRGJ1/TRGJ2|TRGV3|few
TGTGCCACCTGGGACAGGCACTGTAGGAAACTCTTT
CATWDRHCRKLF
>TRGJP|TRGV8|NA
TGTGCCACCTGGGAAGAGCAAGAGTTGGGCAAAAAAATCAAGGTATTT
CATWEEQELGKKIKVF
>TRGJ1/TRGJ2|TRGV3|few
TGTGCCACCTGGGCCCTATATTATAAGAAACTCTTT
CATWALYYKKLF
>TRGJ1/TRGJ2|TRGV9|NA
TGTGCCTTGTGGGAGCCCCGGGATTATTATAAGAAACTCTTT
CALWEPRDYYKKLF
>TRGJ1/TRGJ2|TRGV5|NA
TGTGCCACCTGGGACATTGTAAAGAAACTCTTT
CATWDIVKKLF
>TRGJP2|TRGV2|NA
TGTGCCACCTGGGACGGGCCTGAGGGTGATTGGATCGAGACGTTT
CATWDGPEGDWIETF
>TRGJ1/TRGJ2|TRGV4|few
TGTGCCACCTGGGATGGGTCCCGGAATTATTATAAGAAACTCTTT
CATWDGSRNYYKKLF
>TRGJ1/TRGJ2|TRGV5|NA
TGTGCCACCTGGGACAGGCCATATGGAAGGTTGAATTATTATAAGAAACTCTTT
CATWDRPYGRLNYYKKLF
>TRGJP1|TRGV5|once
TGTGCCACCTGGGACAGGCGAACCACTGGTTGGTTCAAGATATTT
CATWDRRTTGWFKIF
>TRGJP2|TRGV5|few
TGTGCCACCTGGCTAAGTAGTGATTGGATCAAGACGTTT
CATWLSSDWIKTF
>TRGJ1/TRGJ2|TRGV9|few
TGTGCCTTGTGGGAGGACCCTGACTATTATAAGAAACTCTTT
CALWEDPDYYKKLF
>TRGJ1/TRGJ2|TRGV8|NA
TGTGCCACCTGGGATCCTGGAAAACTCTTT
CATWDPGKLF
>TRGJ1/TRGJ2|TRGV5|NA
TGTGCCACCTGGGACAGGCCCCCCTTTTATTATAAGAAACTCTTT
CATWDRPPFYYKKLF
>TRGJ1/TRGJ2|TRGV4|few
TGTGCCACCTGGGACAGAGACAAGAAACTCTTT
CATWDRDKKLF
>TRGJ1/TRGJ2|TRGV4|few
TGTGCCACCTGGGATGGGTTGGGGTTTCGGGATCATAAGAAACTCTTT
CATWDGLGFRDHKKLF
>TRGJ1/TRGJ2|TRGV9|few
TGTGCCTTGTGGTCCCCGAATTATTATAAGAAACTCTTT
CALWSPNYYKKLF
>TRGJ1/TRGJ2|TRGV2|NA
TGTGCCACCTGGGATACAGGGTATTATTATAAGAAACTCTTT
CATWDTGYYYKKLF
>TRGJ1/TRGJ2|TRGV5|NA
TGTGCCACCTGGGACAGGCAAATGAACGAGAAACTCTTT
CATWDRQMNEKLF
>TRGJ1/TRGJ2|TRGV4|NA
TGTGCCACCTGGGATGGTGCGGGGTATTATTATAAGAAACTCTTT
CATWDGAGYYYKKLF
>TRGJ1/TRGJ2|TRGV3|NA
TGTGCCACCTGGGACAGACACAACTCGAATTATTATAAGAAACTCTTT
CATWDRHNSNYYKKLF
>TRGJ1/TRGJ2|TRGV9|few
TGTGCCTTGTGGGAGGTGTCGAATTATTATAAGAAACTCTTT
CALWEVSNYYKKLF
>TRGJ1/TRGJ2|TRGV2|NA
TGTGCCACCTGGGACGGGCAACATTATTATAAGAAACTCTTT
CATWDGQHYYKKLF
>TRGJP|TRGV8|few
TGTGCCACCTGGATGCAAGAGTTGGGCAAAAAAATCAAGGTATTT
CATWMQELGKKIKVF
>TRGJ1/TRGJ2|TRGV5|NA
TGTGCCACCTGGGACAGGCCGGGGTCTTATTATAAGAAACTCTTT
CATWDRPGSYYKKLF
>TRGJ1/TRGJ2|TRGV4|few
TGTGCCACCTGGGAGCCTTGGAGTTATAAGAAACTCTTT
CATWEPWSYKKLF
>TRGJ1/TRGJ2|TRGV3|few
TGTGCCACCTGGACTCAGCGGGAGGGACTCTTT
CATWTQREGLF
>TRGJ1/TRGJ2|TRGV8|NA
TGTGCCACCTGGATAAGGGGCGGATATTATAAGAAACTCTTT
CATWIRGGYYKKLF
>TRGJ1/TRGJ2|TRGV2|few
TGTGCCACCTGGGACGGGCCATGTTATAAGAAACTCTTT
CATWDGPCYKKLF
>TRGJP|TRGV5|NA
TGTGCCACCTGGGGAGAGTTGGGCAAAAAAATCAAGGTATTT
CATWGELGKKIKVF
>TRGJ1/TRGJ2|TRGV4|few
TGTGCCACCTGGGACGGGCCCTATGGTCCTTATTATAAGAAACTCTTT
CATWDGPYGPYYKKLF
>TRGJ1/TRGJ2|TRGV8|few
TGTGCCACCTGGGATCATCTTCTTTATTATAAGAAACTCTTT
CATWDHLLYYKKLF
>TRGJ1/TRGJ2|TRGV3|NA
TGTGCCACCCGTCGTGTTGGGGGTTATAAGAAACTCTTT
CATRRVGGYKKLF
>TRGJ1/TRGJ2|TRGV4|few
TGTGCCACCTGGGATGATGGGGGTCATTATAAGAAACTCTTT
CATWDDGGHYKKLF
>TRGJ1/TRGJ2|TRGV3|few
TGTGCCACCTGGGACAGGTTTTACTATAAGAAACTCTTT
CATWDRFYYKKLF
>TRGJ1/TRGJ2|TRGV3|NA
TGTGCCACCTGGGCCCGATATAAGAAACTCTTT
CATWARYKKLF
>TRGJ1/TRGJ2|TRGV2|few
TGTGCCACCGAAGATAAGAAACTCTTT
CATEDKKLF
>TRGJ1/TRGJ2|TRGV3|few
TGTGCCACCTGGGACAGGCGCGCTTATTATAAGAAACTCTTT
CATWDRRAYYKKLF
>TRGJ1/TRGJ2|TRGV8|medium-sized
TGTGCCACCTGGGCCCCGAATTATTATAAGAAACTCTTT
CATWAPNYYKKLF
>TRGJ1/TRGJ2|TRGV9|NA
TGTGCCTTGTGGGAGGTGCATCAGTATTATAAGAAACTCTTT
CALWEVHQYYKKLF
>TRGJ1/TRGJ2|TRGV2|NA
TGTGCCACCTGGGACGTTGCCCATTATAAGAAACTCTTT
CATWDVAHYKKLF
>TRGJ1/TRGJ2|TRGV4|few
TGTGCCACCTGGGATGACCTTTATAAGAAACTCTTT
CATWDDLYKKLF
>TRGJP|TRGV3|NA
TGTGCCACCTGGGACGCGAAAGAGTTGGGCAAAAAAATCAAGGTATTT
CATWDAKELGKKIKVF
>TRGJP|TRGV9|NA
TGTGCCTTGTGGGAGGTGCAAGGAGGGTTGGGCAAAAAAATCAAGGTGTTT
CALWEVQGGLGKKIKVF
>TRGJ1/TRGJ2|TRGV9|few
TGTGCCTGCGACCATTATTATAAGAAACTCTTT
CACDHYYKKLF
>TRGJ1/TRGJ2|TRGV9|NA
TGTGCCTTGTGGGACCTTAAGAAACTCTTT
CALWDLKKLF
>TRGJP1|TRGV8|few
TGTGCCACCTGGGAGCAAAATACCACTGGTTGGTTCAAGATATTT
CATWEQNTTGWFKIF
>TRGJ1/TRGJ2|TRGV3|few
TGTGCCACCTGGGACAGGCGCTGGTATAAGAAACTCTTT
CATWDRRWYKKLF
>TRGJP|TRGV9|NA
TGTGCCTTGTGGGAGGTGAACAAAGAGTTGGGCAAAAAAATCAAGGTATTT
CALWEVNKELGKKIKVF
>TRGJ1/TRGJ2|TRGV9|few
TGTGCCTTGTGTCCCCCTTATTATAAGAAACTCTTT
CALCPPYYKKLF
>TRGJ1/TRGJ2|TRGV8|few
TGTGCCACCTGGGATAGAGGGTATAAGAAACTCTTT
CATWDRGYKKLF
>TRGJP2|TRGV8|NA
TGTGCCACCTGGGATAGCTATAGTAGTGATTGGATCAAGACGTTT
CATWDSYSSDWIKTF
>TRGJP2|TRGV2|few
TGTGCCACCTGGGACGGGTTCTGGATCAAGACGTTT
CATWDGFWIKTF
>TRGJP|TRGV9|NA
TGTGCCTTGTGGGAACAAGAGTTGGGCAAAAAAATCAAGGTATTT
CALWEQELGKKIKVF
>TRGJ1/TRGJ2|TRGV3|few
TGTGCCACCTGGGACAGGCAGGGGCTCTATAAGAAACTCTTT
CATWDRQGLYKKLF
>TRGJ1/TRGJ2|TRGV4|few
TGTGCCACTTTTATGTCGTCTTATTATAAGAAACTCTTT
CATFMSSYYKKLF